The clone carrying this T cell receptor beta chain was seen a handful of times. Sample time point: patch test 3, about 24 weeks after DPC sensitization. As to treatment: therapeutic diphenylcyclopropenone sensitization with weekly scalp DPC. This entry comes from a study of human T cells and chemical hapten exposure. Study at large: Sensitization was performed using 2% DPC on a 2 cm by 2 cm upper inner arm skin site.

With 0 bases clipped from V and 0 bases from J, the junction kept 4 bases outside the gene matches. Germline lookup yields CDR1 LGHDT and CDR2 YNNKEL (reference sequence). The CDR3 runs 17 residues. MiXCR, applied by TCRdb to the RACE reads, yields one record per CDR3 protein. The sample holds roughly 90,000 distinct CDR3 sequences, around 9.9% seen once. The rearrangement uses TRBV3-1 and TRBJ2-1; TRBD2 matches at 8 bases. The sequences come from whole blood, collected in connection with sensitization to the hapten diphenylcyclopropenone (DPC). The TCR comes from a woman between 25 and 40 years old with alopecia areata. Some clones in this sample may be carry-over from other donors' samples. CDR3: CASSQDLLADSYNEQFF. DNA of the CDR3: TGTGCCAGCAGCCAAGACTTACTAGCGGACTCCTACAATGAGCAGTTCTTC.